Each of the 2 T cell receptor beta chains below was sequenced from the same sample in a study of T cell responses to AZD1222 COVID-19 vaccine. The repertoire was sequenced with immunoSEQ multiplex PCR; TCRdb's copy has only in-frame clones and lacks some. The sample contains more than 85,000 clones, roughly 86% of which appear only once. The sequenced sample was peripheral blood, obtained 28 days after the second AZD1222 dose. Receptors were obtained from an adult who received the AZD1222 COVID-19 vaccine.

The chain employs TRBV2 and TRBJ2-5; D is unclear. The CDR3 is made up of 11 amino acids. V was cut by 7 bases and J by 5 bases, with 8 bases left in between. Germline CDR1 SNHLY, CDR2 FYNNEI. The DNA of the CDR3 is TGTGCCAGCATGGTCAAGGAGACCCAGTACTTC. Its protein is CASMVKETQYF.

The gene calls are TRBV30 and TRBJ1-1; D may be TRBD1 (6 bases). Trimming cost V 3 bases and J 5 bases, with 22 bases left between them. This CDR3 contains 16 residues. Germline V CDR1 and CDR2: GTSNPN, SVGIG (reference sequence). For the CDR3, the DNA is TGTGCCTGGAGCGTACCTCAACTAGGGGGGAAAACTGAAGCTTTCTTT. The encoded protein is CAWSVPQLGGKTEAFF.